The rows below give T cell receptor beta chains drawn from one sample of a study of shared clonotypes between healthy human individuals. Sequencing used immunoSEQ multiplex PCR; TCRdb keeps in-frame clones, though not all of them. The sample has roughly 1,500,000 clones; 98% are singletons. Sequencing input: naive CD4+ T cells sorted from blood. The receptor source for this set is a man in his thirties or forties in good health. The CDR3 runs from the conserved cysteine through the conserved F or W. D genes are given only for firm matches. Some rows have no size entry. The others give once, few or many, or a class for an expanded clone.

d_call: .
j_call: TRBJ2-1
clone_size: .
v_call: TRBV28
cdr3_aa: CASSPIAGILNEQFF
cdr3_nt: TGTGCCAGCAGCCCCATCGCGGGAATCCTCAATGAGCAGTTCTTC

d_call: .
j_call: TRBJ1-3
clone_size: .
v_call: TRBV5-1
cdr3_aa: CASSYESSGNTIYF
cdr3_nt: TGCGCCAGCAGCTATGAAAGCTCTGGAAACACCATATATTTT

d_call: .
j_call: TRBJ1-1
clone_size: .
v_call: TRBV2
cdr3_aa: CASVSETNTEAFF
cdr3_nt: TGTGCCAGCGTCAGCGAGACGAACACTGAAGCTTTCTTT

d_call: TRBD2
j_call: TRBJ2-7
clone_size: .
v_call: TRBV14
cdr3_aa: CASSQEAGVFAGEQYF
cdr3_nt: TGTGCCAGCAGCCAAGAGGCGGGAGTCTTCGCGGGCGAGCAGTACTTC

d_call: TRBD2
j_call: TRBJ2-7
clone_size: .
v_call: TRBV28
cdr3_aa: CAILGLAGGEQYF
cdr3_nt: TGTGCCATCCTGGGGCTAGCGGGAGGAGAACAGTACTTC

d_call: .
j_call: TRBJ2-7
clone_size: once
v_call: TRBV27
cdr3_aa: CASSDLKFSYEQYF
cdr3_nt: TGTGCCAGCAGCGATCTCAAATTCTCCTACGAGCAGTACTTC

d_call: .
j_call: TRBJ1-1
clone_size: .
v_call: TRBV29-1
cdr3_aa: CSVGLGGTEAFF
cdr3_nt: TGCAGCGTTGGCCTTGGGGGCACTGAAGCTTTCTTT

d_call: TRBD2
j_call: TRBJ2-1
clone_size: .
v_call: TRBV5-1
cdr3_aa: CASSYEPGGYAEFF
cdr3_nt: TGCGCCAGCAGCTACGAACCGGGGGGGTATGCGGAGTTCTTC

d_call: .
j_call: TRBJ1-5
clone_size: .
v_call: TRBV6-6
cdr3_aa: CASRTAPGGAGQPQHF
cdr3_nt: TGTGCCAGCAGAACGGCCCCGGGGGGGGCTGGGCAGCCCCAGCATTTT

d_call: .
j_call: TRBJ1-1
clone_size: .
v_call: TRBV2
cdr3_aa: CASIRGTVTEAFF
cdr3_nt: TGTGCCAGCATTAGGGGGACGGTCACTGAAGCTTTCTTT

d_call: .
j_call: TRBJ2-1
clone_size: .
v_call: TRBV5-6
cdr3_aa: CASSLLASYNEQFF
cdr3_nt: TGTGCCAGCAGCTTGCTAGCGTCATACAATGAGCAGTTCTTC

d_call: .
j_call: TRBJ2-5
clone_size: once
v_call: TRBV10-3
cdr3_aa: CATRTDLQETQYF
cdr3_nt: TGTGCCACACGGACGGACTTACAAGAGACCCAGTACTTC

d_call: .
j_call: TRBJ2-3
clone_size: .
v_call: TRBV5-6
cdr3_aa: CASSLQATDTQYF
cdr3_nt: TGTGCCAGCAGCTTGCAAGCCACAGATACGCAGTATTTT

d_call: .
j_call: TRBJ2-1
clone_size: .
v_call: TRBV18
cdr3_aa: CASSHKEQFF
cdr3_nt: TGTGCCAGCTCACATAAAGAGCAGTTCTTC

d_call: .
j_call: TRBJ2-3
clone_size: .
v_call: TRBV6-5
cdr3_aa: CASRPNPNTDTQYF
cdr3_nt: TGTGCCAGCAGACCAAATCCTAACACAGATACGCAGTATTTT

d_call: .
j_call: TRBJ1-5
clone_size: .
v_call: TRBV7-8
cdr3_aa: CASSLEGMRNQPQHF
cdr3_nt: TGTGCCAGCAGCTTGGAGGGTATGCGCAATCAGCCCCAGCATTTT

d_call: TRBD1
j_call: TRBJ2-7
clone_size: .
v_call: TRBV7-9
cdr3_aa: CASSLASGQGQREQYF
cdr3_nt: TGTGCCAGCAGCTTAGCCAGTGGACAGGGTCAAAGGGAGCAGTACTTC

d_call: TRBD1
j_call: TRBJ1-1
clone_size: .
v_call: TRBV5-1
cdr3_aa: CASSPGTGPMNTEAFF
cdr3_nt: TGCGCCAGCAGCCCAGGGACAGGTCCTATGAACACTGAAGCTTTCTTT

d_call: .
j_call: TRBJ2-2
clone_size: once
v_call: TRBV19
cdr3_aa: CASSMIHTGELFF
cdr3_nt: TGTGCCAGTAGTATGATCCATACCGGGGAGCTGTTTTTT

d_call: .
j_call: TRBJ1-1
clone_size: .
v_call: TRBV11-1
cdr3_aa: CASSGGWRTEAFF
cdr3_nt: TGTGCCAGCAGCGGAGGGTGGAGGACTGAAGCTTTCTTT

d_call: .
j_call: TRBJ1-4
clone_size: .
v_call: TRBV18
cdr3_aa: CASSQGQTTTNEKLFF
cdr3_nt: TGTGCCAGCTCCCAAGGACAGACAACAACTAATGAAAAACTGTTTTTT

d_call: .
j_call: TRBJ2-3
clone_size: .
v_call: TRBV28
cdr3_aa: CASSVIGSDTQYF
cdr3_nt: TGTGCCAGCAGTGTAATAGGGTCAGATACGCAGTATTTT

d_call: .
j_call: TRBJ2-2
clone_size: .
v_call: TRBV19
cdr3_aa: CASSIYPGPQGSGELFF
cdr3_nt: TGTGCCAGTAGTATCTACCCAGGACCTCAAGGGTCCGGGGAGCTGTTTTTT

d_call: .
j_call: TRBJ2-3
clone_size: .
v_call: TRBV27
cdr3_aa: CASSLEGQASNTQYF
cdr3_nt: TGTGCCAGCAGTTTAGAGGGCCAGGCGAGTAATACGCAGTATTTT

d_call: .
j_call: TRBJ2-5
clone_size: .
v_call: TRBV18
cdr3_aa: CASSPGPGGETQYF
cdr3_nt: TGTGCCAGCTCACCCGGACCCGGAGGAGAGACCCAGTACTTC

d_call: TRBD1
j_call: TRBJ2-7
clone_size: .
v_call: TRBV19
cdr3_aa: CASTQTGESYEQYF
cdr3_nt: TGTGCCAGTACTCAAACAGGGGAAAGCTACGAGCAGTACTTC

d_call: .
j_call: TRBJ1-2
clone_size: .
v_call: TRBV5-5
cdr3_aa: CASSLDPRHYGYTF
cdr3_nt: TGTGCCAGCAGCTTGGATCCCAGGCACTATGGCTACACCTTC